The T cell receptor beta chain described here comes from a study of patients and donors after allogeneic stem cell transplantation. Germline lookup yields CDR1 SGHDN and CDR2 FVKESK. V gave up 3 bases and J gave up 4 bases, with 17 bases separating them. CDR3 length: 16 residues. This clonotype was seen only a few times. TCRdb reprocessed the RT-PCR reads via MiXCR and lists one record per CDR3 protein. The repertoire holds about 960,000 distinct CDR3 sequences, with roughly 18% as singletons. The sample was blood, either unsorted or a sorted T cell fraction (not recorded which). The TCR was taken from a human donor who was either an allogeneic HSCT recipient or a stem cell or donor lymphocyte infusion donor (not recorded which). It is not recorded whose cells these are; they may come from a transplant donor. The chain couples TRBV14 to TRBJ2-3; TRBD2 is a possible D gene (5 bases). The CDR3 here is CASSHMSRDWADTQYF. Here the CDR3 DNA reads TGTGCCAGCAGCCACATGTCACGGGATTGGGCAGATACGCAGTATTTT.